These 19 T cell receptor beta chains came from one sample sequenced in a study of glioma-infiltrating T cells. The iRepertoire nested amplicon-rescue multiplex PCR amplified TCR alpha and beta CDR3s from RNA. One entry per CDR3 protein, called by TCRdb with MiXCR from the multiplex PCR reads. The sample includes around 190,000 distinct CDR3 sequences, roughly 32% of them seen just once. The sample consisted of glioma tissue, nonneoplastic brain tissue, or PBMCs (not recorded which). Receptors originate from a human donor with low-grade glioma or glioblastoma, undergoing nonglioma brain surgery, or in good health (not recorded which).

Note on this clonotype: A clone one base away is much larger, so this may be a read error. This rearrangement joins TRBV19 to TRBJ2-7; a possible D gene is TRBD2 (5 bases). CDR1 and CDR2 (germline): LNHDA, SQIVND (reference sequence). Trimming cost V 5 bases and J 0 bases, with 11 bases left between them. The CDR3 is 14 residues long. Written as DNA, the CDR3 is TGTGCCAGTAGTGGCCCGGGGATCTCCTACGAGCAGTACTTC. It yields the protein CASSGPGISYEQYF. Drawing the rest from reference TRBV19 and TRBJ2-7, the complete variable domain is DGGITQSPKYLFRKEGQNVTLSCEQNLNHDAMYWYRQDPGQGLRLIYYSQIVNDFQKGDIAEGYSVSREKKESFPLTVTSAQKNPTAFYLCASSGPGISYEQYFGPGTRLTVT.

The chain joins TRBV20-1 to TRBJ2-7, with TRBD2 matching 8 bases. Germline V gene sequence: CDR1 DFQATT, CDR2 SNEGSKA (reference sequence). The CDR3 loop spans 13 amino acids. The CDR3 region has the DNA TGCAGGGGACTAGGGGGAAGGGACTACGAGCAGTACTTC. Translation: CRGLGGRDYEQYF.

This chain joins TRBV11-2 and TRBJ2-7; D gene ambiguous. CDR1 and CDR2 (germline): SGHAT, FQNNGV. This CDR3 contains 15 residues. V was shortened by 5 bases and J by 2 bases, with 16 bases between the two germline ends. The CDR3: CASSQLAGSPYEQYF. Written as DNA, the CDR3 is TGTGCCAGCAGCCAACTGGCCGGATCCCCCTACGAGCAGTACTTC.

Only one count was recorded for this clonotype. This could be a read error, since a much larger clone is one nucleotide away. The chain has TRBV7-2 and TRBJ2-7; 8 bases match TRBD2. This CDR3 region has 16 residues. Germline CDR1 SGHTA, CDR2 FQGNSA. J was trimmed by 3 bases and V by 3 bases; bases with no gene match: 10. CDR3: CASSFRAGDTIYEQYF. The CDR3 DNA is TGTGCCAGCAGCTTTAGAGCGGGAGACACTATCTACGAGCAGTACTTC.

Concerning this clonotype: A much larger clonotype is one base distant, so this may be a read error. As DNA, the CDR3 is TGCAGCGTTGGGACACTGAACGAAACTTTCTTT. Its protein is CSVGTLNETFF. V is TRBV29-1 and J is TRBJ1-1; tentative D call: TRBD1 (5 bases). The V end was cut by 4 bases, the J end by 12 bases, with 15 bases between. CDR3 length: 11 amino acids. Germline CDR1 and CDR2: SQVTM and ANQGSEA.

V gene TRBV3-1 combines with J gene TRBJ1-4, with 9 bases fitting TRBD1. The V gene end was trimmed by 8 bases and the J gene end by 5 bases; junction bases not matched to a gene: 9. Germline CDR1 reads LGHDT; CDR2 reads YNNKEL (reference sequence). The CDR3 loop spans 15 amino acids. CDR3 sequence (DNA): TGTGCCAGCGGGTCCGGGACAGGGCAGAATGAAAAACTGTTTTTT. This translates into CASGSGTGQNEKLFF.

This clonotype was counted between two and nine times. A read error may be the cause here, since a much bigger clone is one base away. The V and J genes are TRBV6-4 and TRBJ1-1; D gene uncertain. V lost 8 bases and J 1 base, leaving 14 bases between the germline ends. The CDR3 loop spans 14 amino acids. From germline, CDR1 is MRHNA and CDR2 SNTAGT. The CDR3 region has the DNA TGTGCCAGCCCGCCCCCGACGGAGAACACTGAAGCTTTCTTT. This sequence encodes CASPPPTENTEAFF.

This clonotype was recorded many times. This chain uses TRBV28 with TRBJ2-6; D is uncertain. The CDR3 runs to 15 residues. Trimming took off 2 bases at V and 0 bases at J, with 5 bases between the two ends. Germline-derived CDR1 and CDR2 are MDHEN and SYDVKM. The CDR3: CASSLTASGANVLTF. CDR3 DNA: TGTGCCAGCAGTTTAACAGCCTCTGGGGCCAACGTCCTGACTTTC.

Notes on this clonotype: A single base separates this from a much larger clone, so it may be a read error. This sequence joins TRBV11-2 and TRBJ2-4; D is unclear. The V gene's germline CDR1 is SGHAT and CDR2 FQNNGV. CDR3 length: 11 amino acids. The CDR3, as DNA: TGTGCCAGCAGCTTTCGTGGCATTCAGTGCTTC. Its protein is CASSFRGIQCF. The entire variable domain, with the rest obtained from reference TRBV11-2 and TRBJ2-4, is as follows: EAGVAQSPRYKIIEKRQSVAFWCNPISGHATLYWYQQILGQGPKLLIQFQNNGVVDDSQLPKDRFSAERLKGVDSTLKIQPAKLEDSAVYLCASSFRGIQCFGAGTRLSVL.

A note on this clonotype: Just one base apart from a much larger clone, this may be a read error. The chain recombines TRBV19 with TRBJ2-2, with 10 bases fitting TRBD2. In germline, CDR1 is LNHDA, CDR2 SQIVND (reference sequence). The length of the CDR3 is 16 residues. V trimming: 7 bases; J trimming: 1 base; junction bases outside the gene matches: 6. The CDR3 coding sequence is TGTGCCAGTACCCCGACTAGCGGGTGGAACACCGGGGAGCTGTTTTTT. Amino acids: CASTPTSGWNTGELFF.

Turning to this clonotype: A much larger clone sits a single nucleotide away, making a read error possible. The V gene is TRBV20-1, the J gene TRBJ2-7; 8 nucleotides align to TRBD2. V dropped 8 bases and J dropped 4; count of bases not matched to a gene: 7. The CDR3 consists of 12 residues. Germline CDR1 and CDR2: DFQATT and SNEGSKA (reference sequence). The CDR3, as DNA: TGCAGTACTACGACTAGCGCTTACGAGCAGTACTTC. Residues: CSTTTSAYEQYF.

The CDR3 reads CASNFLAATYEQYF. Here the CDR3 DNA reads TGTGCCAGCAATTTCCTAGCGGCCACCTACGAGCAGTACTTC. The genes are TRBV7-9 and TRBJ2-7; 7 nucleotides align to TRBD2. J was trimmed by 2 bases and V by 7 bases; bases with no gene match: 8. Germline V CDR1 and CDR2: SEHNR, FQNEAQ (reference sequence). The CDR3 has 14 residues. Full variable domain (rest looked up from reference TRBV7-9 and TRBJ2-7): DTGVSQNPRHKITKRGQNVTFRCDPISEHNRLYWYRQTLGQGPEFLTYFQNEAQLEKSRLLSDRFSAERPKGSFSTLEIQRTEQGDSAMYLCASNFLAATYEQYFGPGTRLTVT.

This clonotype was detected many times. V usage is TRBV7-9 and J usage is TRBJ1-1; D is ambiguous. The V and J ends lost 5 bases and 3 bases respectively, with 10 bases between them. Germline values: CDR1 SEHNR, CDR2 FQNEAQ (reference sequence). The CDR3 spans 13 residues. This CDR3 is CASSPPSDTEAFF. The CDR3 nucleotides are TGTGCCAGCAGCCCCCCATCGGACACTGAAGCTTTCTTT.

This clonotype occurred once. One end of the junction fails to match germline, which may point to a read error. The CDR3 spells CSAWTSTDTHYF. CDR3 nucleotide sequence: TGCAGTGCCTGGACTAGCACAGATACGCATTATTTT. The rearrangement uses TRBV20-1 and TRBJ2-3; TRBD2 aligns across 8 bases. The CDR3 is made up of 12 amino acids. The germline V gene encodes CDR1 DFQATT and CDR2 SNEGSKA (reference sequence).

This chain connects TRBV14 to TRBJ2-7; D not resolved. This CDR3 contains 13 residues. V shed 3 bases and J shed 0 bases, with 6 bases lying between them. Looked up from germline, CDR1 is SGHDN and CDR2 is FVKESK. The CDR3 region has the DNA TGTGCCAGCAGCCAGAAACCCTCCTACGAGCAGTACTTC. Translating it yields CASSQKPSYEQYF.

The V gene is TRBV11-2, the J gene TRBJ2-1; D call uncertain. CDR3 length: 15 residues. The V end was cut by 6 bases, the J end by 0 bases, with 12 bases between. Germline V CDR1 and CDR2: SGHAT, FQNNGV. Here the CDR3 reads CASRPLPSSYNEQFF. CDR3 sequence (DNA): TGTGCCAGCAGGCCTCTTCCGAGCTCCTACAATGAGCAGTTCTTC.

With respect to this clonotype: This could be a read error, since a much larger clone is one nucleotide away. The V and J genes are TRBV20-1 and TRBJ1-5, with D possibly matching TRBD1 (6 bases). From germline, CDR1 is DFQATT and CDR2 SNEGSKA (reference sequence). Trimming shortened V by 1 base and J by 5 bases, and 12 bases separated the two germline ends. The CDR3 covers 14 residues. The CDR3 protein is CSARGGALDQPQHF. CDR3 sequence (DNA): TGCAGTGCTAGAGGGGGGGCCCTGGATCAGCCCCAGCATTTT.

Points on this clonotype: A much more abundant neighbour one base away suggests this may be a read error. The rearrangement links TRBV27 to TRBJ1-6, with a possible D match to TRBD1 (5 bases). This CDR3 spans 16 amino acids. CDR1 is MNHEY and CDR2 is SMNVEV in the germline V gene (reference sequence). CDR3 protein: CASSESRTGVRSHLHF. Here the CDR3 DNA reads TGTGCCAGCAGTGAAAGCCGAACAGGCGTTAGGTCACACCTCCACTTT.

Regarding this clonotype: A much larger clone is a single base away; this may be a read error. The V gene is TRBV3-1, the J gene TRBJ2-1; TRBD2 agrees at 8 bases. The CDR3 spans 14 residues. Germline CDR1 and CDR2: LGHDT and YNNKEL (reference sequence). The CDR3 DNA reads TGTGCCAGCAGCCAAGGACTAGCGATCTATGAGAAGTTCTTC. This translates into CASSQGLAIYEKFF.